This is a list of T cell receptor beta chains from one sample in a study of radiotherapy plus CTLA-4 blockade in lung cancer. The table came from immunoSEQ multiplex PCR; TCRdb's copy has only in-frame clones and leaves some out. The sample holds approximately 80,000 clones, 70% to 85% seen once. The sample in question was peripheral blood, obtained from a patient treated with radiotherapy plus ipilimumab. These TCRs come from a human donor with non-small cell lung cancer whose response to radiotherapy plus ipilimumab could not be evaluated. The CDR3 runs from the conserved cysteine through the conserved F or W. Fields, in order: V gene, D gene, J gene, clone size, CDR3 DNA, CDR3 protein. D genes are given only for firm matches. Size tells how often a clone was seen (once, few, many) or the class of an expanded clone, and some rows leave it out.

TRBV5-5	TRBD1	TRBJ2-1	NA	TGTGCCAGCAGCTCCGGACAGGGGGCCTCCTACAATGAGCAGTTCTTC	CASSSGQGASYNEQFF
TRBV14	TRBD1	TRBJ2-3	NA	TGTGCCAGCAGCCCACAGGGGATACGCACAGATACGCAGTATTTT	CASSPQGIRTDTQYF
TRBV7-6	NA	TRBJ2-7	NA	TGTGCCAGCAGCCCGCAAATTCAGGGTAGCGAGCAGTACTTC	CASSPQIQGSEQYF
TRBV7-9	TRBD1	TRBJ2-5	NA	TGTGCCAGCAGCTTTAAGCTCCCGGGACAGGGGGAGACCCAGTACTTC	CASSFKLPGQGETQYF
TRBV18	TRBD1	TRBJ2-7	NA	TGTGCCAGCTCACCCTTTACTTCGGCGGGACAGGGCACTTACGAGCAGTACTTC	CASSPFTSAGQGTYEQYF
TRBV21-1	NA	TRBJ1-5	NA	TGTGCCAGCCCTTTAATACCCGGGGCAGGGGTCAATCAGCCCCAGCATTTT	CASPLIPGAGVNQPQHF
TRBV19	NA	TRBJ2-4	NA	TGTGCCAGTAGTATCCCAGGGGACGGGAGGAACATTCAGTACTTC	CASSIPGDGRNIQYF
TRBV6-5	TRBD2	TRBJ2-1	once	TGTGCCAGCAGTTACGGCGGCGGGAGGGGGTACAATGAGCAGTTCTTC	CASSYGGGRGYNEQFF
TRBV28	TRBD1	TRBJ1-2	NA	TGTGCCAGCAGCCCGCCAGGGACAGGGAACTATGGCTACACCTTC	CASSPPGTGNYGYTF
TRBV9	TRBD1	TRBJ1-1	NA	TGTGCCAGCAGCGCCCCGGACAGGGGGAACACTGAAGCTTTCTTT	CASSAPDRGNTEAFF
TRBV9	TRBD1	TRBJ1-2	NA	TGTGCCAAAAATGGGGACAGGGGGCCACGAGAGCATGGCTACACCTTC	CAKNGDRGPREHGYTF